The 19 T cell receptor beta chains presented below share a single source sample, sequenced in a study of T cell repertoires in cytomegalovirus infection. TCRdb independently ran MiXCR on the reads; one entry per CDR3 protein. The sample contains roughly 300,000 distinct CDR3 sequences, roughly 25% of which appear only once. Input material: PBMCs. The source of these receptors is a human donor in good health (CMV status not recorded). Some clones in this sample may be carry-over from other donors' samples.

The CDR3 coding sequence is TGTGCCAGCAGCTTAGCGAATTCTAGCGCACAAGAGACCCAGTACTTC. Translating it yields CASSLANSSAQETQYF. V is TRBV7-8 and J is TRBJ2-5; D is perhaps TRBD2 (6 bases). V dropped 0 bases and J dropped 2 bases, with 13 bases sitting between them. From germline, CDR1 is SGHVS and CDR2 FQNEAQ. The CDR3 length is 16 residues.

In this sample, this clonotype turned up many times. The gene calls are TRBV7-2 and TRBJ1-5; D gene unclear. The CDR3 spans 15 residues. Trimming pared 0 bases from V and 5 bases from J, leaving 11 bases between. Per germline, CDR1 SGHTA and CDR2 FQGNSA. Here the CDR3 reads CASSLAGSPDQPQHF. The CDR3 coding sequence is TGTGCCAGCAGCTTAGCGGGTTCGCCTGATCAGCCCCAGCATTTT. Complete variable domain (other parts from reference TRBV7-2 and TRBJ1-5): GAGVSQSPSNKVTEKGKDVELRCDPISGHTALYWYRQSLGQGLEFLIYFQGNSAPDKSGLPSDRFSAERTGGSVSTLTIQRTQQEDSAVYLCASSLAGSPDQPQHFGDGTRLSIL.

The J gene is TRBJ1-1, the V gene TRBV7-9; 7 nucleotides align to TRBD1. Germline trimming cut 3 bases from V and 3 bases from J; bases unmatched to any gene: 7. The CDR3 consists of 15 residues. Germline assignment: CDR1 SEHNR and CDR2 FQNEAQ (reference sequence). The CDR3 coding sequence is TGTGCCAGCAGCTTGCTTGCAGGGGGTGACACTGAAGCTTTCTTT. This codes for CASSLLAGGDTEAFF.

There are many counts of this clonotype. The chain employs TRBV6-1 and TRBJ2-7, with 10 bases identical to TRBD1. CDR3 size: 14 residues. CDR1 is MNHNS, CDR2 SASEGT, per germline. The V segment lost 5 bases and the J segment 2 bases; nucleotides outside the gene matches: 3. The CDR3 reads CASSRDRGAYEQYF. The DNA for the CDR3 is TGTGCCAGCAGTCGGGACAGGGGAGCCTACGAGCAGTACTTC.

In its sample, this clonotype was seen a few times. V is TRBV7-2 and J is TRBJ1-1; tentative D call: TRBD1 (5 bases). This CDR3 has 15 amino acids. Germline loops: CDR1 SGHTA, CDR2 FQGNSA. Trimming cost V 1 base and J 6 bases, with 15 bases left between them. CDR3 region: CASSLDMGGVSEAFF. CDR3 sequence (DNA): TGTGCCAGCAGCTTAGATATGGGGGGAGTGTCTGAAGCTTTCTTT.

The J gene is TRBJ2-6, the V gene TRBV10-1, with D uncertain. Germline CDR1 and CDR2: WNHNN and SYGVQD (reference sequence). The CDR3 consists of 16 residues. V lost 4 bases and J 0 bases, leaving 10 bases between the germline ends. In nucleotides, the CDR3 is TGCGCCAGCAGTGGGCAGGCAGCCTCTGGGGCCAACGTCCTGACTTTC. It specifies CASSGQAASGANVLTF.

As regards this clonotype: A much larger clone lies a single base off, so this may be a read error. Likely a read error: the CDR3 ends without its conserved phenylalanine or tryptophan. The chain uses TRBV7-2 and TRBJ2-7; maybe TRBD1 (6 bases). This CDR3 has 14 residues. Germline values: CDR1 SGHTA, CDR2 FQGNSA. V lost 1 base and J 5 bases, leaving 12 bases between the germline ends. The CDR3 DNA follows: TGTGCCAGCAGCTTAGTTCAGGGGAACCACGAGCAGTACTCC. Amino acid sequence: CASSLVQGNHEQYS.

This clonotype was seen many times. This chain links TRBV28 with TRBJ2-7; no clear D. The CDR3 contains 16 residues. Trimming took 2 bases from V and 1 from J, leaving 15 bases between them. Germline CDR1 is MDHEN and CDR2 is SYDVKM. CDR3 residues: CASSLTPGPPSYEQYF. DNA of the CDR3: TGTGCCAGCAGTTTAACTCCAGGTCCCCCTTCCTACGAGCAGTACTTC.

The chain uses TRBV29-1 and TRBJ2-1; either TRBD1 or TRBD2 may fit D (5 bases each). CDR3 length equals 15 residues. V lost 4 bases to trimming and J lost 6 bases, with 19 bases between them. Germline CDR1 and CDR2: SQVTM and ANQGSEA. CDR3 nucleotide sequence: TGCAGCGTTGTAGGGACCCCGATCCGCCGCAATGAGCAGTTCTTC. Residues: CSVVGTPIRRNEQFF.

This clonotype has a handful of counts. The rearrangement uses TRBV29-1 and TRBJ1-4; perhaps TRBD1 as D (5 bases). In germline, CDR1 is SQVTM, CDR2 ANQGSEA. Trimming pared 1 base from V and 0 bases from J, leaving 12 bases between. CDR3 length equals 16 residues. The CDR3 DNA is TGCAGCGTTGAAGGAGGGACGGGGGCAACTAATGAAAAACTGTTTTTT. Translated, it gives CSVEGGTGATNEKLFF.

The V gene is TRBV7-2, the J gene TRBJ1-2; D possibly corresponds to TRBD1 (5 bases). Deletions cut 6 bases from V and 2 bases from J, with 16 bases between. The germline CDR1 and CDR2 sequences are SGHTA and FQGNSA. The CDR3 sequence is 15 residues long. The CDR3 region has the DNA TGTGCCAGCAGTCGAGGGGCCGCTTCCAACTATGGCTACACCTTC. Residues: CASSRGAASNYGYTF. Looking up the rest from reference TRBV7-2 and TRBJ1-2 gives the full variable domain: GAGVSQSPSNKVTEKGKDVELRCDPISGHTALYWYRQSLGQGLEFLIYFQGNSAPDKSGLPSDRFSAERTGGSVSTLTIQRTQQEDSAVYLCASSRGAASNYGYTFGSGTRLTVV.

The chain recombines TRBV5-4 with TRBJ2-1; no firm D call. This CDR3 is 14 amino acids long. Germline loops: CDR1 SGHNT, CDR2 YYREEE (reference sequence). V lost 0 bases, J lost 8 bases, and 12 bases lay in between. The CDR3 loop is CASSLASAADEQFF. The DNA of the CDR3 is TGTGCCAGCAGCTTGGCCTCGGCGGCGGATGAGCAGTTCTTC.

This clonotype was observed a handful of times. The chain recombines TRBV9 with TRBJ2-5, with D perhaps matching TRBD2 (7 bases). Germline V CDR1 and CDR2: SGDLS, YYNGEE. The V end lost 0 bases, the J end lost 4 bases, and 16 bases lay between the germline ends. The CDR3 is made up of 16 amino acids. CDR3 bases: TGTGCCAGCAGCGTAGGGAGGGGGGGCTCCCCAGAGACCCAGTACTTC. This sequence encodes CASSVGRGGSPETQYF. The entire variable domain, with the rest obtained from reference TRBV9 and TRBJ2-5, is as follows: DSGVTQTPKHLITATGQRVTLRCSPRSGDLSVYWYQQSLDQGLQFLIQYYNGEERAKGNILERFSAQQFPDLHSELNLSSLELGDSALYFCASSVGRGGSPETQYFGPGTRLLVL.

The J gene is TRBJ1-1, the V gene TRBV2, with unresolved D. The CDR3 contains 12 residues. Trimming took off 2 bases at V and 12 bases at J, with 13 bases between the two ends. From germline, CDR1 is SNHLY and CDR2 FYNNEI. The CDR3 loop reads CASSEYTSGTFF. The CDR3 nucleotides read TGTGCCAGCAGTGAATACACCTCAGGAACTTTCTTT.

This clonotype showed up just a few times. CDR3 in amino acids: CASSLASGGHTTDTQYF. The CDR3 DNA reads as TGCGCCAGCAGCTTGGCTAGCGGGGGCCATACCACAGATACGCAGTATTTT. The chain links TRBV5-1 to TRBJ2-3, with 10 nucleotides matching TRBD2. The CDR3 runs to 17 residues. The V gene end was trimmed by 0 bases and the J gene end by 2 bases; junction bases not matched to a gene: 6. The V gene's germline CDR1 is SGHRS and CDR2 YFSETQ.

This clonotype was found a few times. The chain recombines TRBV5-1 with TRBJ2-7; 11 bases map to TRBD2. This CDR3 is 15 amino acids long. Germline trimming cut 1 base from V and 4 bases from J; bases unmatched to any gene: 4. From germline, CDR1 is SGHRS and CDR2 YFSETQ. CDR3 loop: CASSLILAGVYEQYF. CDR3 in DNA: TGCGCCAGCAGCTTGATACTAGCGGGAGTATACGAGCAGTACTTC.

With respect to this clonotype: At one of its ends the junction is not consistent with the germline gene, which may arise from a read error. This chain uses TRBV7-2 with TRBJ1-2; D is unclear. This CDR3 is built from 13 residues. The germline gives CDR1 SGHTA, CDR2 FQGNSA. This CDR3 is CASSLAHGRRERF. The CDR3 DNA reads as TGTGCCAGCAGCTTAGCTCATGGGCGAAGAGAGAGATTC.

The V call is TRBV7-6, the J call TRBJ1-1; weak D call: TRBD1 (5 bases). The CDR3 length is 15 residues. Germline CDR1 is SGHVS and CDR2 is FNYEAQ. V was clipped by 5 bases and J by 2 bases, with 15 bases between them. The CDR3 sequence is CASSPGGGGNTEAFF. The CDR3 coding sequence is TGTGCCAGCAGCCCCGGGGGGGGGGGAAACACTGAAGCTTTCTTT.

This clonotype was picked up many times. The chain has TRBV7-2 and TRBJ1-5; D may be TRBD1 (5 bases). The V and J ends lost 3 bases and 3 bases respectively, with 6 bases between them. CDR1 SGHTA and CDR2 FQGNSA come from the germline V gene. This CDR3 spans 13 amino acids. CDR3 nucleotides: TGTGCCAGCAGCTTGGGGCACAATCAGCCCCAGCATTTT. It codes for CASSLGHNQPQHF.